These 5 T cell receptor beta chains came from one sample sequenced in a study of blood T cell repertoires in COVID-19 (dated by TCRdb to between 2020 and 2021). The library was obtained by the immunoSEQ multiplex PCR assay. Imported from immuneACCESS, the table was reduced by TCRdb to in-frame sequences with V and J called. These copies leave out some clones; in studies compared against another copy, an unresolved V gene accounts for under half, and the cause of the remainder is not known. The sample has around 50,000 clones on record, around 80% of them singletons. 8.2% of the sample goes to the ten largest clones. The sequencing input was peripheral blood. These receptors were obtained from a woman of 80 years or more with acute or convalescent COVID-19.

The V gene is TRBV5-5, the J gene TRBJ1-2; D might be TRBD1 (5 bases). The CDR3 sequence is 13 residues long. The germline gives CDR1 SGHKS, CDR2 YYEKEE (reference sequence). Trimming cost V 0 bases and J 4 bases, with 7 bases left between them. For the CDR3, the DNA is TGTGCCAGCAGCTTGGGCGGGGCCTATGGCTACACCTTC. This translates into CASSLGGAYGYTF.

This chain uses TRBV6-5 with TRBJ1-1; no clear D. The CDR3 sequence is 13 residues long. With 6 bases removed from V and 1 base from J, the gap between germline ends came to 9 bases. Germline V gene lookup returns CDR1 MNHEY and CDR2 SVGAGI. DNA for the CDR3: TGTGCCAGCAGCACAAGACAGAACACTGAAGCTTTCTTT. Protein sequence: CASSTRQNTEAFF.

This clone has just one count. J is TRBJ2-1 and V is TRBV5-1; D perhaps matches TRBD1 (5 bases). Germline values: CDR1 SGHRS, CDR2 YFSETQ. This CDR3 is 13 amino acids long. V was clipped by 2 bases and J by 9 bases, with 12 bases between them. CDR3: CASSLVGASEQFF. In DNA, the CDR3 is TGCGCCAGCAGCTTAGTTGGGGCGTCTGAGCAGTTCTTC. The variable domain in full, completed from reference TRBV5-1 and TRBJ2-1, reads KAGVTQTPRYLIKTRGQQVTLSCSPISGHRSVSWYQQTPGQGLQFLFEYFSETQRNKGNFPGRFSGRQFSNSRSEMNVSTLELGDSALYLCASSLVGASEQFFGPGTRLTVL.

This chain connects TRBV9 to TRBJ2-5, with 10 nucleotides matching TRBD2. With 6 bases clipped from V and 2 bases from J, the junction kept 7 bases outside the gene matches. CDR1 and CDR2 (germline): SGDLS, YYNGEE. The CDR3 extends over 15 amino acids. CDR3 nucleotides: TGTGCCAGCAATGTACTAGCGGGGCCGCAAGAGACCCAGTACTTC. It translates to CASNVLAGPQETQYF.

The chain couples TRBV3-1 (or the pseudogene TRBV3-2) to TRBJ1-3; D is unresolved. The CDR3 is 15 residues long. The ends were cut back, 4 bases at V and 3 bases at J, with 13 bases in the middle. Germline V gene sequence: CDR1 LGHDT, CDR2 YNNKEL (reference sequence). CDR3 loop: CASSPGGGSGNTIYF. CDR3 sequence (DNA): TGTGCCAGCAGCCCGGGTGGAGGGAGTGGAAACACCATATATTTT.